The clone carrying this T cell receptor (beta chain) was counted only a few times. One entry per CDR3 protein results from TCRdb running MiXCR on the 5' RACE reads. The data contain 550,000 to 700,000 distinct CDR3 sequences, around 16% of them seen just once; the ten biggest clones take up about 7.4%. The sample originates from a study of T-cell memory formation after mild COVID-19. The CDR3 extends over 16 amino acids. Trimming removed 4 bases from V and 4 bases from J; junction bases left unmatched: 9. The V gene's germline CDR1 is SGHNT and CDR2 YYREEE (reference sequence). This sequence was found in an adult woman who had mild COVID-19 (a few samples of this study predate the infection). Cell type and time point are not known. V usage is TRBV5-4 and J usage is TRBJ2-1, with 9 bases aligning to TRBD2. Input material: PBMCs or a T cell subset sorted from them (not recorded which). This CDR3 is CASSLGRTSEYNEQFF. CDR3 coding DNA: TGTGCCAGCAGCCTGGGGCGGACTAGCGAGTACAATGAGCAGTTCTTC.